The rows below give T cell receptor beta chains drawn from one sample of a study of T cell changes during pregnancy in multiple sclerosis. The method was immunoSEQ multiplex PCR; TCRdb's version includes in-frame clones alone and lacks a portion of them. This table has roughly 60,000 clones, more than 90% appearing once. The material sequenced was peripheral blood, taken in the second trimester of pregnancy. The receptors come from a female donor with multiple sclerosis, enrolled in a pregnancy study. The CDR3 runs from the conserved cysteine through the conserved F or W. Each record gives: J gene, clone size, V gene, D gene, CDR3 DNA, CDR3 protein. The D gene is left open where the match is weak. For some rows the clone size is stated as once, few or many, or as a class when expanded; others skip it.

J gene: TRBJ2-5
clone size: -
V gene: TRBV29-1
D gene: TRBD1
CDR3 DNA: TGCAGCGCCCGGGACAGTAGGCAAGAGACCCAGTACTTC
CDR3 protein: CSARDSRQETQYF

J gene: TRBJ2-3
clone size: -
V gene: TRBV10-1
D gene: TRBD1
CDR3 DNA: TGCGCCAGCAGCGAAACAGGGGGTCCTGATACGCAGTATTTT
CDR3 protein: CASSETGGPDTQYF

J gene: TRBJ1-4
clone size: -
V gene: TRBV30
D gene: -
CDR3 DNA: TGTGCCTGGAGTGCGAGCCTGGGCGAAAAACTGTTTTTT
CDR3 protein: CAWSASLGEKLFF

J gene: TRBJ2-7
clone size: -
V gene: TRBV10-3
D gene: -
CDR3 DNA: TGTGCCATCAGAGAATCGGGATCCTACGAGCAGTACTTC
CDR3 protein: CAIRESGSYEQYF

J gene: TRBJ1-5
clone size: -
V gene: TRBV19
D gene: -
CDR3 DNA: TGTGCCAGTACAGGGCAGCCACTTAGCAATCAGCCCCAGCATTTT
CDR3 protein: CASTGQPLSNQPQHF

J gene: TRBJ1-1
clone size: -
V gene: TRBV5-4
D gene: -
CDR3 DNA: TGTGCCAGCAGCTTGTATATGCAGGGAGGGCGGACTGAAGCTTTCTTT
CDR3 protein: CASSLYMQGGRTEAFF

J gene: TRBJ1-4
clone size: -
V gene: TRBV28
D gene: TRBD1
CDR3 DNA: TGTGCCAGCAGTTCCGACAGGGTAGGACTGTTTTTT
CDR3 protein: CASSSDRVGLFF

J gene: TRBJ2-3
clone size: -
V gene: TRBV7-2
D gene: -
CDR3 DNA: TGTGCCAGCAGCTTAGATCGCCAGAGCACAGATACGCAGTATTTT
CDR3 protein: CASSLDRQSTDTQYF

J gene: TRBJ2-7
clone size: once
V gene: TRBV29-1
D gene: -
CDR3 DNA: TGCAGCGTCTATAGCGGAGATCCCTACGAGCAGTACTTC
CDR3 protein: CSVYSGDPYEQYF

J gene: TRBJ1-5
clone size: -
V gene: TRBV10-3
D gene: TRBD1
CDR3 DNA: TGTGCCATCAGTACCGGGACAGGGAACCTCCGGCGCAATCAGCCCCAGCATTTT
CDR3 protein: CAISTGTGNLRRNQPQHF

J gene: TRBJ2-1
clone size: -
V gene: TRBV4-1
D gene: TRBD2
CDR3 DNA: TGCGCCAGCAGCCAATCTAGCGGGGGCTCCTACAATGAGCAGTTCTTC
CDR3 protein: CASSQSSGGSYNEQFF

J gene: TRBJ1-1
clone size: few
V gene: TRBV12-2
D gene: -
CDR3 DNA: TGTGCAAGTAGAGCGAACACTGAAGCTTTCTTT
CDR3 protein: CASRANTEAFF

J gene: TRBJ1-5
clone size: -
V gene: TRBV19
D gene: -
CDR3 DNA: TGTGCCAGTAAGGAGGGCTTTAATCAGCCCCAGCATTTT
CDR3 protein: CASKEGFNQPQHF

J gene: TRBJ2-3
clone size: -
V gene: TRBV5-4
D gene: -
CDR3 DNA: TGTGCCAGCAGCTTTTTTGGTAGCGCTACAGATACGCAGTATTTT
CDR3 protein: CASSFFGSATDTQYF

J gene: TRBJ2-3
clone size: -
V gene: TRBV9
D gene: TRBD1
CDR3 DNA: TGTGCCAGCAGCGCGACCGGGACAGGGGGCGCAGATACGCAGTATTTT
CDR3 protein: CASSATGTGGADTQYF

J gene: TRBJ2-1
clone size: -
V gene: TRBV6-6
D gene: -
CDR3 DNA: TGTGCCAGCAGTTACTCGGAGGCGAATGAGCAGTTCTTC
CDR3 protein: CASSYSEANEQFF

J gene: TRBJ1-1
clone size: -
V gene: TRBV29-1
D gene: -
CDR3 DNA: TGCAGCGTCCCCAGGGTCATGAACACTGAAGCTTTCTTT
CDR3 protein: CSVPRVMNTEAFF

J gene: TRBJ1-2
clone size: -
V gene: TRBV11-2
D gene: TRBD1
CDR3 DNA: TGTGCCAGCAGACCTTTAGATAAAACCGGGACAGGAGGCTATGGCTACACCTTC
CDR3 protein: CASRPLDKTGTGGYGYTF

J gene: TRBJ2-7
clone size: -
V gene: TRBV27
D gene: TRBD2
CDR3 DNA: TGTGCCAGCAGTAAGGGGTACGGGACTAGCGGCTACGAGCAGTACTTC
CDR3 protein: CASSKGYGTSGYEQYF

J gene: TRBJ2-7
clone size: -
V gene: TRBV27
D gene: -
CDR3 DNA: TGTGCCAGCAGTTTAGGACAGCCAGACGTCTACGAGCAGTACTTC
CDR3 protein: CASSLGQPDVYEQYF

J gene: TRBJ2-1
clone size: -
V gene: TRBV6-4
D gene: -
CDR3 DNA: TGTGCCAGCGGGGCAGGGGATCAGAATGAGCAGTTCTTC
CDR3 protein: CASGAGDQNEQFF

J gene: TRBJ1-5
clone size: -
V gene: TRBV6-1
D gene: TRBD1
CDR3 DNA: TGTGCCAGCAGTGAATCAGGGACAGGGGGTACGGAGCCCCAGCATTTT
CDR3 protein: CASSESGTGGTEPQHF

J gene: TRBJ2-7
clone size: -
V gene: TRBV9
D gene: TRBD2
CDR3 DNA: TGTGCCAGCAGCTTAACTAGCGGGAGATCTTACGAGCAGTACTTC
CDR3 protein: CASSLTSGRSYEQYF

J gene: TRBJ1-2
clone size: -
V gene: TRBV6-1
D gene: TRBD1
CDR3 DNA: TGTGCCAGCAGTGAGACCGGGACAGGGTATAACTATGGCTACACCTTC
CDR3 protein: CASSETGTGYNYGYTF

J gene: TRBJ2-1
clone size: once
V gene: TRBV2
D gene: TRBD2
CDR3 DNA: TGTGCCAGCAGAAGGGGGCAAGGACTAGCGGAAGCCTACAATGAGCAGTTCTTC
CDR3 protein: CASRRGQGLAEAYNEQFF

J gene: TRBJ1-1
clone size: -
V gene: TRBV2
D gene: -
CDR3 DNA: TGTGCCAGCAGTGCGGCGGACACTGAAGCTTTCTTT
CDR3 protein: CASSAADTEAFF

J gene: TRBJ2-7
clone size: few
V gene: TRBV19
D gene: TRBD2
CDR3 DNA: TGTGCCAGTAGACCGGGAGGTCGGGGCTACGAGCAGTACTTC
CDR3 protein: CASRPGGRGYEQYF

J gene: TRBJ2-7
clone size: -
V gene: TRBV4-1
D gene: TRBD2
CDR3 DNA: TGCGCCAGCAGCCGGACTAGCGGACACTACGAGCAGTACTTC
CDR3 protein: CASSRTSGHYEQYF

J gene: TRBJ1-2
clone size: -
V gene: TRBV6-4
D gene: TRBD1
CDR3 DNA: TGTGCCAGCAGGACAGGGAAGGTAGGCTACACCTTC
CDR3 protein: CASRTGKVGYTF

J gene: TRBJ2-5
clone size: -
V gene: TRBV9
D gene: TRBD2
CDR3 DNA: TGTGCCAGCAGCGTAGTAGCGGGAGGGTACCAAGAGACCCAGTACTTC
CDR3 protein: CASSVVAGGYQETQYF

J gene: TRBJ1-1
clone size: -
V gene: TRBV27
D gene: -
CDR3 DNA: TGTGCCAGCAGTTTAGGGGGGGCGAGAACTGAAGCTTTCTTT
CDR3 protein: CASSLGGARTEAFF

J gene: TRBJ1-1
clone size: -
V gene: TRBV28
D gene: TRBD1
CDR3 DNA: TGTGCCAGCAGTTTAAGGGGGCGGGCTGAAGCTTTCTTT
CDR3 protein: CASSLRGRAEAFF